Each of the 10 T cell receptor beta chains below was sequenced from the same sample in a study of shared clonotypes between healthy human individuals. Some clones are missing from TCRdb's copy, which holds only in-frame ones; the method was immunoSEQ multiplex PCR. The data hold about 980,000 clones, with 76% observed a single time. Source material: memory CD4+ T cells sorted from blood. The subset: CD45RA-negative fraction. Receptor source: a man between 18 and 35 years old in good health.

This chain joins TRBV6-5 and TRBJ1-2; D not resolved. This CDR3 has 12 amino acids. V was clipped by 8 bases and J by 4 bases, with 11 bases between them. CDR1 MNHEY and CDR2 SVGAGI come from the germline V gene. For the CDR3, the DNA is TGTGCCAGCTGGGAGGTCGGCTATGGCTACACCTTC. Protein sequence: CASWEVGYGYTF.

Details on this clone: Other DNA sequences in the same sample also yield this CDR3. The chain has TRBV28 and TRBJ2-1; no firm D call. The CDR3 spans 12 residues. Looked up from germline, CDR1 is MDHEN and CDR2 is SYDVKM. V lost 7 bases and J lost 8, with 12 bases in between. The chain's CDR3 is CASTTRWDEQFF. The CDR3 coding sequence is TGTGCCAGCACCACCCGATGGGATGAGCAGTTCTTC.

The J gene is TRBJ1-1, the V gene TRBV18; 7 bases agree with TRBD1. Germline values: CDR1 KGHSH, CDR2 LQKENI. With 5 bases clipped from V and 6 bases from J, the junction kept 6 bases outside the gene matches. The CDR3 length is 13 residues. CDR3 in amino acids: CASSLDRSAEAFF. In DNA form, the CDR3 reads TGTGCCAGCTCATTGGACAGGAGCGCTGAAGCTTTCTTT.

J is TRBJ2-2 and V is TRBV9; D is ambiguous. The CDR3 covers 15 residues. V lost 3 bases and J lost 4, with 13 bases in between. Germline V gene sequence: CDR1 SGDLS, CDR2 YYNGEE. The CDR3 spells CASSGVSRSTGELFF. CDR3 nucleotide sequence: TGTGCCAGCAGCGGGGTCTCCCGAAGCACCGGGGAGCTGTTTTTT.

Of note for this clone: Additional DNA sequences in this sample encode the identical CDR3. This chain uses TRBV2 with TRBJ2-7; D gene unclear. This CDR3 comprises 11 residues. V was clipped by 4 bases and J by 4 bases, with 5 bases between them. From germline, CDR1 is SNHLY and CDR2 FYNNEI. The CDR3 DNA sequence: TGTGCCAGCAGTGCGGCGTACGAGCAGTACTTC. It codes for CASSAAYEQYF.

This clone has only one observation. The chain recombines TRBV2 with TRBJ1-5; 7 bases fit TRBD1. Germline CDR1 SNHLY, CDR2 FYNNEI. With 7 bases clipped from V and 7 bases from J, the junction kept 7 bases outside the gene matches. The CDR3 length is 13 residues. CDR3 DNA: TGTGCCAGCACGAGTCAGGGGGGACAGCCCCAGCATTTT. Its translation: CASTSQGGQPQHF.

The V call is TRBV18, the J call TRBJ2-1; no clear D. V lost 2 bases, J lost 6 bases, and 8 bases lay in between. The CDR3 sequence is 13 residues long. Germline-derived CDR1 and CDR2 are KGHSH and LQKENI. CDR3 protein: CASSPEGFNEQFF. CDR3 bases: TGTGCCAGCTCACCAGAAGGGTTCAATGAGCAGTTCTTC. The full variable domain, completed using reference TRBV18 and TRBJ2-1, is NAGVMQNPRHLVRRRGQEARLRCSPMKGHSHVYWYRQLPEEGLKFMVYLQKENIIDESGMPKERFSAEFPKEGPSILRIQQVVRGDSAAYFCASSPEGFNEQFFGPGTRLTVL.

The rearrangement links TRBV27 to TRBJ2-3, with D possibly being TRBD2 (5 bases). V lost 10 bases, J lost 3 bases, and 26 bases lay in between. The germline CDR1 and CDR2 sequences are MNHEY and SMNVEV (reference sequence). CDR3 length: 17 residues. The CDR3, as DNA: TGTGCCACCGCCCCCCCCCGCCTCTACAGCGGAACAGATACGCAGTATTTT. Its protein is CATAPPRLYSGTDTQYF.

This rearrangement joins TRBV10-3 to TRBJ2-1, with D uncertain. Germline-derived CDR1 and CDR2 are ENHRY and SYGVKD. The V end was cut by 4 bases, the J end by 5 bases, with 6 bases between. There are 12 residues in the CDR3. CDR3 amino acids: CAISVADNEQFF. The CDR3 nucleotides read TGTGCCATCAGTGTGGCCGACAATGAGCAGTTCTTC.

With regard to this clone: This could be a read error, since a much larger clone is one nucleotide away. This specimen includes other DNA sequences encoding the same CDR3. The chain recombines TRBV6-1 with TRBJ2-5, with D uncertain. The CDR3 contains 11 residues. The V gene lost 6 bases and the J gene lost 2 bases, with 4 bases spanning the gap. Per the germline V gene, CDR1 is MNHNS and CDR2 is SASEGT. The CDR3 coding sequence is TGTGCCAGCAGCTTACAAGAGACCCAGTACTTC. Its protein product is CASSLQETQYF.